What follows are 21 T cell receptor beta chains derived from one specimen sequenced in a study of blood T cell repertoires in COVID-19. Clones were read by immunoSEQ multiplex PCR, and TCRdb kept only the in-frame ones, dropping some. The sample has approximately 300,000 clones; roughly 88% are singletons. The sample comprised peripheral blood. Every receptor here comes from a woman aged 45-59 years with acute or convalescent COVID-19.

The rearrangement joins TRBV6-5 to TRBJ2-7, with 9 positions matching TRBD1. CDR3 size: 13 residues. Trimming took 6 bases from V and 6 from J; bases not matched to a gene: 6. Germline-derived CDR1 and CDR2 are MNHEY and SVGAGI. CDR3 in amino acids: CASSRQGVGEQYF. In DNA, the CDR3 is TGTGCCAGCAGCCGACAGGGGGTGGGCGAGCAGTACTTC.

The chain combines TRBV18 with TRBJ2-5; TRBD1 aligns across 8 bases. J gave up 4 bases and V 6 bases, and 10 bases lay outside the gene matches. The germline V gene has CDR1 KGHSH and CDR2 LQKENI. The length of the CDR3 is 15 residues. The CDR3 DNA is TGTGCCAGCTCCCCTTCCCGAGACAGGGGAGAGACCCAGTACTTC. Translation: CASSPSRDRGETQYF.

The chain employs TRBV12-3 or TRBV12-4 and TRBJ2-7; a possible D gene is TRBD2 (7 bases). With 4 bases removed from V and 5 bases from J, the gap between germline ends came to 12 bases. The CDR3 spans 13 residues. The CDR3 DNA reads TGTGCCAGCAGTTGGGGGGGCAAGAACGAGCAGTACTTC. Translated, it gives CASSWGGKNEQYF.

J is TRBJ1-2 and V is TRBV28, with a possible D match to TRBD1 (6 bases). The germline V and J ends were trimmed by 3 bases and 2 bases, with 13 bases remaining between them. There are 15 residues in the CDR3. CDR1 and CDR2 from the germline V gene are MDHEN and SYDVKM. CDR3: CASSFGGSGNYGYTF. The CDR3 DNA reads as TGTGCCAGCAGTTTTGGGGGCTCGGGCAACTATGGCTACACCTTC.

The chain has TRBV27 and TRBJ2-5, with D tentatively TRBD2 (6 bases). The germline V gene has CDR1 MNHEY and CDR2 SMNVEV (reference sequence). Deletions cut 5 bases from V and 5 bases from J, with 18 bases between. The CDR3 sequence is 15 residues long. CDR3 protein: CASSGTGASWETQYF. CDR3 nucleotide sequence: TGTGCCAGCAGTGGGACTGGGGCGTCTTGGGAGACCCAGTACTTC.

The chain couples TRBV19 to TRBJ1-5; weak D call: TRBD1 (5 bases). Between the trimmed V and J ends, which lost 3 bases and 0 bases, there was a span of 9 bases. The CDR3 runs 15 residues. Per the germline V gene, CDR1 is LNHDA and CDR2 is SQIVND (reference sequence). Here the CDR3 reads CASSITRDSNQPQHF. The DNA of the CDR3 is TGTGCCAGTAGTATTACCAGGGATAGCAATCAGCCCCAGCATTTT.

The CDR3 spells CAISENPGANYGYTF. The CDR3 nucleotides read TGTGCCATCAGTGAAAACCCAGGGGCGAACTATGGCTACACCTTC. V and J are TRBV10-3 and TRBJ1-2; the D gene is possibly TRBD1 (6 bases). Trimming removed 3 bases at V and 2 bases at J, with 13 bases between. The CDR3 runs to 15 residues. CDR1 and CDR2 from the germline V gene are ENHRY and SYGVKD.

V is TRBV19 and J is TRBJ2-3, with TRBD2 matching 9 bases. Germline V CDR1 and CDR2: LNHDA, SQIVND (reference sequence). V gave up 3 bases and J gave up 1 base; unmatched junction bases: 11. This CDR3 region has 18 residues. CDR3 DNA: TGTGCCAGTAGTATGGGCTGGCGGGAGGGCCGAGGCACAGATACGCAGTATTTT. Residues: CASSMGWREGRGTDTQYF. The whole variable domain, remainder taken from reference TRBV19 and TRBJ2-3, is DGGITQSPKYLFRKEGQNVTLSCEQNLNHDAMYWYRQDPGQGLRLIYYSQIVNDFQKGDIAEGYSVSREKKESFPLTVTSAQKNPTAFYLCASSMGWREGRGTDTQYFGPGTRLTVL.

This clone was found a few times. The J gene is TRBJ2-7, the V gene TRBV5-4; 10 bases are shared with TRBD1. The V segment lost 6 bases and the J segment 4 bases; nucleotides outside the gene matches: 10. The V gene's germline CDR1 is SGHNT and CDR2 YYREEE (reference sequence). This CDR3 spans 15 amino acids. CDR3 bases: TGTGCCAGCACCCTTCGGGGACAGGGGACATACGAGCAGTACTTC. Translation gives CASTLRGQGTYEQYF.

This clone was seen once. The CDR3 nucleotides are TGTGCCAGCAGTCCGAACCGGGGGAACTATGGCTACACCTTC. It encodes CASSPNRGNYGYTF. V is TRBV27 and J is TRBJ1-2; D is possibly TRBD1 (5 bases). Germline V CDR1 and CDR2: MNHEY, SMNVEV (reference sequence). The CDR3 has 14 amino acids. V lost 5 bases to trimming and J lost 2 bases, with 12 bases between them.

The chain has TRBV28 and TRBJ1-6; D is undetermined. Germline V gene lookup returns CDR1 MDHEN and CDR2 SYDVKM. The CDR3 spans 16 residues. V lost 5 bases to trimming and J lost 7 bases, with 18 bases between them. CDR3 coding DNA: TGTGCCAGCAGTCCGCGACCCCGCGGGGTCAATTCACCCCTCCACTTT. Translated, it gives CASSPRPRGVNSPLHF.

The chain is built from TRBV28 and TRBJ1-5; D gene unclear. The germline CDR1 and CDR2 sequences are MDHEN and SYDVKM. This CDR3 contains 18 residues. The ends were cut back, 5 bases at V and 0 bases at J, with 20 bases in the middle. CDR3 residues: CASSLNSSGDTSNQPQHF. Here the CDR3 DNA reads TGTGCCAGCAGTCTCAACTCATCCGGAGATACTAGCAATCAGCCCCAGCATTTT.

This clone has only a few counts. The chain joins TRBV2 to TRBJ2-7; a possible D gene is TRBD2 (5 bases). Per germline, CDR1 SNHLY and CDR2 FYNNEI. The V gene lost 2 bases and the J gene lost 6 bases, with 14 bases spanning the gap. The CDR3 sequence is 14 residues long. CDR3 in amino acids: CASSERGLALEQYF. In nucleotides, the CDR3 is TGTGCCAGCAGTGAACGAGGTCTAGCTCTCGAGCAGTACTTC.

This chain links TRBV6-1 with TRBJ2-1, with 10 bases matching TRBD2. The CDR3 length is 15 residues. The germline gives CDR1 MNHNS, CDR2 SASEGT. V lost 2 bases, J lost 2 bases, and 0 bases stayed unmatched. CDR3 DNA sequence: TGTGCCAGCAGTGAACTAGCGGGAGCCTACAATGAGCAGTTCTTC. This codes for CASSELAGAYNEQFF.

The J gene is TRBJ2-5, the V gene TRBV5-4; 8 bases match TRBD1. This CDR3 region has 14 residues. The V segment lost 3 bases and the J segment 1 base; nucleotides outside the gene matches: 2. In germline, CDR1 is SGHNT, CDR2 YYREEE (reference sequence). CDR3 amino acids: CASSWDRIQETQYF. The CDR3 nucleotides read TGTGCCAGCAGCTGGGACAGGATCCAAGAGACCCAGTACTTC.

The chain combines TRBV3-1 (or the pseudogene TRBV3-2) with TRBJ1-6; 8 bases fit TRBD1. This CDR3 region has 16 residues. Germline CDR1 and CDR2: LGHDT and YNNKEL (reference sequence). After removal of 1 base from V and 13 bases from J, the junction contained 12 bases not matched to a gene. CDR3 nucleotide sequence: TGTGCCAGCAGCCAAGCTGTAGGTCAGGGGGCGTTCCCCCTCCACTTT. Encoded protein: CASSQAVGQGAFPLHF.

The CDR3 is CASSQGTGSWYSNQPQHF. CDR3 DNA sequence: TGTGCCAGCAGTCAAGGGACAGGGAGTTGGTATAGCAATCAGCCCCAGCATTTT. The chain couples TRBV7-6 to TRBJ1-5; 9 positions match TRBD1. Germline-derived CDR1 and CDR2 are SGHVS and FNYEAQ. The J segment lost 0 bases and the V segment lost 6 bases, leaving 12 bases of the junction unmatched. The CDR3 runs to 18 residues. Full variable domain (missing parts from reference TRBV7-6 and TRBJ1-5): GAGVSQSPRYKVTKRGQDVALRCDPISGHVSLYWYRQALGQGPEFLTYFNYEAQQDKSGLPNDRFSAERPEGSISTLTIQRTEQRDSAMYRCASSQGTGSWYSNQPQHFGDGTRLSIL.

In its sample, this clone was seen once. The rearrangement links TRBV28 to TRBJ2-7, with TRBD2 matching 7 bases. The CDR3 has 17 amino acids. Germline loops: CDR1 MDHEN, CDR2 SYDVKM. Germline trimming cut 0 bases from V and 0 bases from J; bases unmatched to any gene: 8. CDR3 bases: TGTGCCAGCAGTTTATGGGGAGGGGAAGGGAGCTCCTACGAGCAGTACTTC. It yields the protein CASSLWGGEGSSYEQYF.

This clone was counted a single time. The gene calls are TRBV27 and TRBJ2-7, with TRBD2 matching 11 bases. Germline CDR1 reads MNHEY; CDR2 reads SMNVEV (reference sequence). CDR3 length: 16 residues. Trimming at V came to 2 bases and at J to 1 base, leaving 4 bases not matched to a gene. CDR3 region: CASSLGLAGGSYEQYF. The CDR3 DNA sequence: TGTGCCAGCAGTTTAGGTCTAGCGGGAGGATCCTACGAGCAGTACTTC.

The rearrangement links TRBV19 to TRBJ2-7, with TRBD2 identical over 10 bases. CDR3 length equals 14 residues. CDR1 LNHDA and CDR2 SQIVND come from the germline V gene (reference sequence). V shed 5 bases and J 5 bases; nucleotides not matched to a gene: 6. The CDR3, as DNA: TGTGCCAGTAGTCCGGGGACTAGCGTCCACGAGCAGTACTTC. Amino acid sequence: CASSPGTSVHEQYF. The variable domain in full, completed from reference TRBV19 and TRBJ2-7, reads DGGITQSPKYLFRKEGQNVTLSCEQNLNHDAMYWYRQDPGQGLRLIYYSQIVNDFQKGDIAEGYSVSREKKESFPLTVTSAQKNPTAFYLCASSPGTSVHEQYFGPGTRLTVT.

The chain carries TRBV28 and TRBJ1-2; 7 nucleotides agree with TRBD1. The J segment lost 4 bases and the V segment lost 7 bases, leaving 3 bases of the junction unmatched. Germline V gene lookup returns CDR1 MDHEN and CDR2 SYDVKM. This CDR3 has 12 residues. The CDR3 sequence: CASTPGGYGYTF. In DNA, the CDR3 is TGTGCCAGCACCCCAGGGGGCTATGGCTACACCTTC.